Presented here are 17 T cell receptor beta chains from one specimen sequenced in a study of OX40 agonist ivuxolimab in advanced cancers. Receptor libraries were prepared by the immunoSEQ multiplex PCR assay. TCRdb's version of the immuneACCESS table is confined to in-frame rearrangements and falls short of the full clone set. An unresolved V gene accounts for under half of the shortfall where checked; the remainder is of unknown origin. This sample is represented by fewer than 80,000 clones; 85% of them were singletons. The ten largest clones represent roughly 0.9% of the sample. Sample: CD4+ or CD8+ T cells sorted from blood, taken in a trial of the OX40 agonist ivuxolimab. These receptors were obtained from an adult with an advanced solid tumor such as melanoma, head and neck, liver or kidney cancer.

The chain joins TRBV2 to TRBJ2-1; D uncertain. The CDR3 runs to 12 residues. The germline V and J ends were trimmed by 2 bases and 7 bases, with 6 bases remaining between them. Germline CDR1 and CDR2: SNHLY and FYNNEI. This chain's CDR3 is CASSELGNEQFF. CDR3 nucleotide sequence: TGTGCCAGCAGTGAATTGGGGAATGAGCAGTTCTTC. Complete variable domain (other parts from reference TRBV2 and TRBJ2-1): EPEVTQTPSHQVTQMGQEVILRCVPISNHLYFYWYRQILGQKVEFLVSFYNNEISEKSEIFDDQFSVERPDGSNFTLKIRSTKLEDSAMYFCASSELGNEQFFGPGTRLTVL.

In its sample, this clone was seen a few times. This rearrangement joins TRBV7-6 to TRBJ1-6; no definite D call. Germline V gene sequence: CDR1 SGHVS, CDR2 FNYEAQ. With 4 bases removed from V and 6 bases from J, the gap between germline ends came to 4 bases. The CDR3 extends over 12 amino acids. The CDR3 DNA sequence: TGTGCCAGCAGCTCCCTTAATTCACCCCTCCACTTT. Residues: CASSSLNSPLHF.

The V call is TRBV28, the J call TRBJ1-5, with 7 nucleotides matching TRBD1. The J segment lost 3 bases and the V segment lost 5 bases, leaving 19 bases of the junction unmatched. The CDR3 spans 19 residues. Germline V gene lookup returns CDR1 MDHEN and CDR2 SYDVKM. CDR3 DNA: TGTGCCAGCAGTGCGCTCCTTTTTACAGGGGAGAAGGACAATCAGCCCCAGCATTTT. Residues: CASSALLFTGEKDNQPQHF.

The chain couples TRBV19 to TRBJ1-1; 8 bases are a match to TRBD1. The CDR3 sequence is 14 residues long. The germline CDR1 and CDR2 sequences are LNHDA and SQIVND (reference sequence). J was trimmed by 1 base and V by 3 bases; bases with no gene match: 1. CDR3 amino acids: CASSIQGANTEAFF. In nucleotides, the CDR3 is TGTGCCAGTAGTATCCAGGGGGCGAACACTGAAGCTTTCTTT. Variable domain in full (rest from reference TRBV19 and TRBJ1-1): DGGITQSPKYLFRKEGQNVTLSCEQNLNHDAMYWYRQDPGQGLRLIYYSQIVNDFQKGDIAEGYSVSREKKESFPLTVTSAQKNPTAFYLCASSIQGANTEAFFGQGTRLTVV.

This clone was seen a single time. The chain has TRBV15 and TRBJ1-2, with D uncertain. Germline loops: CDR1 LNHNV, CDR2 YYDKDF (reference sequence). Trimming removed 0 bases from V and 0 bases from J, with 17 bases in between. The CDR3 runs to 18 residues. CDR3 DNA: TGTGCCACCAGCAGAGATGTGAGGGAAAAAGGATCTAACTATGGCTACACCTTC. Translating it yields CATSRDVREKGSNYGYTF. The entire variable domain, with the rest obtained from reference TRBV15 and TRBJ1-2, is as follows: DAMVIQNPRYQVTQFGKPVTLSCSQTLNHNVMYWYQQKSSQAPKLLFHYYDKDFNNEADTPDNFQSRRPNTSFCFLDIRSPGLGDTAMYLCATSRDVREKGSNYGYTFGSGTRLTVV.

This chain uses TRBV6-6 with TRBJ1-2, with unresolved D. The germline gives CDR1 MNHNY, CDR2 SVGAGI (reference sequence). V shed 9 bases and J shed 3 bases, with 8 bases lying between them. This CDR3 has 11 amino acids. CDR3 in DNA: TGTGCCAGTGGGAGGGACTATGGCTACACCTTC. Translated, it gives CASGRDYGYTF.

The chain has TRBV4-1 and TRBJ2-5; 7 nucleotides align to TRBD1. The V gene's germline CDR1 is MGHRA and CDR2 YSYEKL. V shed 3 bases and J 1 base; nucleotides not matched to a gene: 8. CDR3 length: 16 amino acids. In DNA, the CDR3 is TGCGCCAGCAGCCATCCGGGACAGCCTACCCAAGAGACCCAGTACTTC. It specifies CASSHPGQPTQETQYF.

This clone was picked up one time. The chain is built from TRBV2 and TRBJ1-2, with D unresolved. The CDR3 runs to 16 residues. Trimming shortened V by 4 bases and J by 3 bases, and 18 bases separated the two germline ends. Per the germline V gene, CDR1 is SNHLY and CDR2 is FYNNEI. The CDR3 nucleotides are TGTGCCAGCAGTGCCTCGGGGAGAGGGATGTACTATGGCTACACCTTC. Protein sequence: CASSASGRGMYYGYTF.

The CDR3 nucleotides read TGTGCCAGCAGCCAAGCGGATAATCAGCCCCAGCATTTT. It translates to CASSQADNQPQHF. The chain joins TRBV4-2 to TRBJ1-5; D is ambiguous. The CDR3 extends over 13 amino acids. V was trimmed by 1 base and J by 4 bases, leaving 5 bases between them. Germline CDR1 is LGHNA and CDR2 is YNFKEQ.

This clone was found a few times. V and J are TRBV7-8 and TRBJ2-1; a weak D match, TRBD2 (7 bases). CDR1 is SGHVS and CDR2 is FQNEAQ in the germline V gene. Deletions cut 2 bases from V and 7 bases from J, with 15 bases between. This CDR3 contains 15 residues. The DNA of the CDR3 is TGTGCCAGCAGCTTATTCGGGGGGCTAGAGAATGAGCAGTTCTTC. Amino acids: CASSLFGGLENEQFF.

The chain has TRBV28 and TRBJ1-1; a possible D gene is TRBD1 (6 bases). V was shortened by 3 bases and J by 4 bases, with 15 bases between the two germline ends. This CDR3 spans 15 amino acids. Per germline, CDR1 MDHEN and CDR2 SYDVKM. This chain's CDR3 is CASSFISQGGTEAFF. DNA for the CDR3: TGTGCCAGCAGTTTCATCTCACAGGGCGGCACTGAAGCTTTCTTT.

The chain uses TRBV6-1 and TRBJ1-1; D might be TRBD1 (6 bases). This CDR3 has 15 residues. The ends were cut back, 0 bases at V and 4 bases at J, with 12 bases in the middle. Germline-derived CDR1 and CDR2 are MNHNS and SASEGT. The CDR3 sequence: CASSEAGGPGTEAFF. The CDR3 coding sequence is TGTGCCAGCAGTGAAGCTGGGGGGCCGGGCACTGAAGCTTTCTTT.

CDR3 loop: CASSAPTGNTEAFF. CDR3 DNA sequence: TGTGCCAGCAGTGCTCCTACGGGGAACACTGAAGCTTTCTTT. This sequence joins TRBV6-6 and TRBJ1-1, with D unresolved. Germline V lookup: CDR1 MNHNY, CDR2 SVGAGI (reference sequence). CDR3 length: 14 amino acids. Trimming removed 5 bases from V and 1 base from J, with 11 bases in between.

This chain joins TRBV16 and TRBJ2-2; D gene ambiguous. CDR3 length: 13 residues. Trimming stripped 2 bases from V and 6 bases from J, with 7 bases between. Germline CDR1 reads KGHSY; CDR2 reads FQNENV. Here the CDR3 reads CASSQRAPGELFF. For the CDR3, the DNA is TGTGCCAGCAGCCAACGGGCTCCCGGGGAGCTGTTTTTT.

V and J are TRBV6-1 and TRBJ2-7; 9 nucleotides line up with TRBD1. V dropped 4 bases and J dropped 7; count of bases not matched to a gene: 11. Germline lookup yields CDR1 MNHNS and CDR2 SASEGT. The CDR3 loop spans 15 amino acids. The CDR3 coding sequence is TGTGCCAGCAGTGCAACGCCGACAGGGGGTGGGGAGCAGTACTTC. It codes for CASSATPTGGGEQYF.

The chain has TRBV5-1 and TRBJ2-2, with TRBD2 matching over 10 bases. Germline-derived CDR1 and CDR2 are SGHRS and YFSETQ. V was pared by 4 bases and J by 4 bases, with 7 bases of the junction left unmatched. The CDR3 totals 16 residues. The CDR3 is CASSLSSGSPTGELFF. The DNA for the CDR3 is TGCGCCAGCAGCCTCTCTAGCGGGAGTCCCACCGGGGAGCTGTTTTTT.

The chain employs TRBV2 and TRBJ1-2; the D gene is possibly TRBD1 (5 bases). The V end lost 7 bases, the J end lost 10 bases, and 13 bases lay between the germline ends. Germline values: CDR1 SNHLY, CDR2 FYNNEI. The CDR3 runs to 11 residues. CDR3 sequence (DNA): TGTGCCAGCACCGGCAGGGTAATCTACACCTTC. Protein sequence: CASTGRVIYTF.